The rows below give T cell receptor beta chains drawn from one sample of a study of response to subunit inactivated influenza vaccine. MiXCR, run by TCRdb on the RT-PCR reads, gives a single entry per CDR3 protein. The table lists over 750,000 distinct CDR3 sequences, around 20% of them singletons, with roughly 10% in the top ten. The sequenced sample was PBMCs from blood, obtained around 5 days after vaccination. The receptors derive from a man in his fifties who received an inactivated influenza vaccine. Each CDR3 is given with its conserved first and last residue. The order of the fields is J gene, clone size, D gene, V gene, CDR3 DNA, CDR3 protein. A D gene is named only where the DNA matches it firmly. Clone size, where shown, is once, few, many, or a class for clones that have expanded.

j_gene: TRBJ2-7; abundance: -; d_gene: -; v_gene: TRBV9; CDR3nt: TGTGCCAGCAGCGTATCGGTGGGGGGTTACGAGCAGTACTTC; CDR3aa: CASSVSVGGYEQYF
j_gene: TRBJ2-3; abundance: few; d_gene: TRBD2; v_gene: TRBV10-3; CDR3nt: TGTGCCATCAGTGAACTAGCGGGAGTGGATACGCAGTATTTT; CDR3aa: CAISELAGVDTQYF
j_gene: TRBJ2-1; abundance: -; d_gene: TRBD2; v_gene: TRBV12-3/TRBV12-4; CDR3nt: TGTGCCAGCAGTTTAAGCGGGGGGGCCGGTAGGAATGAGCAGTTCTTC; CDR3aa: CASSLSGGAGRNEQFF
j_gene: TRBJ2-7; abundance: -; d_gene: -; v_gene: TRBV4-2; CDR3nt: TGTGCCAGCAGCTCAGGGGATCCCCACGAGCAGTACTTC; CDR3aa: CASSSGDPHEQYF
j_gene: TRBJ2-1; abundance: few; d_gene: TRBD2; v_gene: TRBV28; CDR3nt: TGTGCCAGCAACGGGAGGCCCCACAATGAGCAGTTCTTC; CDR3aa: CASNGRPHNEQFF
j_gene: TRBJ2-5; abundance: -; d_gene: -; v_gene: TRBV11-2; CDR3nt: TGTGCCAGCAGCCCCTCGGTGGATGGGACCCAGTACTTC; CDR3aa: CASSPSVDGTQYF
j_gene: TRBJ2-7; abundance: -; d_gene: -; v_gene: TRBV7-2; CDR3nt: TGTGCCAGCAGCTTAGAGGGGTCAACCCTCAGCTACGAGCAGTACTTC; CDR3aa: CASSLEGSTLSYEQYF
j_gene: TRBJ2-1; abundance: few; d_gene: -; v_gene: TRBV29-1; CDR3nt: TGCAGCGGCCGGATGAATGAGCAGTTCTTC; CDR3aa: CSGRMNEQFF
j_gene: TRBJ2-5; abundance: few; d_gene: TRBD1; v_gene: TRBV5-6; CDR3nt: TGTGCCAGCAGCTCGACTGGGACAGGGATACTGGGGGAGACCCAGTACTTC; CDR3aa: CASSSTGTGILGETQYF
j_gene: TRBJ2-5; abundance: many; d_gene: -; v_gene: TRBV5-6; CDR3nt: TGTGCCAGCAGCTCGCAATTCCTAGGATTCGGAGAGACCCAGTACTTC; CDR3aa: CASSSQFLGFGETQYF
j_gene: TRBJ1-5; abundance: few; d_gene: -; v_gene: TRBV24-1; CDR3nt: TGTGCCACCAGTGTTGGGGGGTCTCAGCCCCAGCATTTT; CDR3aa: CATSVGGSQPQHF
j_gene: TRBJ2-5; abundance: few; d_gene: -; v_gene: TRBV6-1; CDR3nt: TGTGCCAGCAGTGAATACGGAGTGGTAGAGACCCAGTACTTC; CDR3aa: CASSEYGVVETQYF
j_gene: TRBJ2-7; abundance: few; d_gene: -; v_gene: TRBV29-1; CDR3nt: TGCAGCGTTGAAGATTTGGGGAACGAGCAGTACTTC; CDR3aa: CSVEDLGNEQYF
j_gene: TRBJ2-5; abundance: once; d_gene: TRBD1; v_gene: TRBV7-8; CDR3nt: TGTGCCAGCAGCTCTTGGGACAGACAAGAGGCCCAGTACTTC; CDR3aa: CASSSWDRQEAQYF
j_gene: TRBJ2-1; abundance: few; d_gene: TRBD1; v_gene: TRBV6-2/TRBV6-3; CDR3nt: TGTGCCAGCAGTCCCCATGGACAGGGTACCAATGAGCAGTTCTTC; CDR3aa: CASSPHGQGTNEQFF
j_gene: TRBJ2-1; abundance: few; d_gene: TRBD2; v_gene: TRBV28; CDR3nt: TGTGCCAGCAGTTCCGGGACTAGCGGACCCACCTACAATGAGCAGTTCTTC; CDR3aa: CASSSGTSGPTYNEQFF
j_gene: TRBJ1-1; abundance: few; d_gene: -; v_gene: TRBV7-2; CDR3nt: TGTGCCAGCAGCTCGCCATTGGGGGGTGAAGCTTTCTTT; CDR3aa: CASSSPLGGEAFF
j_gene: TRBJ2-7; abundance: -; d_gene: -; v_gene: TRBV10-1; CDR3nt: TGCGCCAGCAGTGATTCATTGGGGGACGAGCAGTACTTC; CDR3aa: CASSDSLGDEQYF
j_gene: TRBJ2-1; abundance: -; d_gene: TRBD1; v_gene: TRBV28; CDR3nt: TGTGCCAGCAGTGGGGCCGGGACAGGAGATATCTATGAGCAGTTCTTC; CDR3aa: CASSGAGTGDIYEQFF
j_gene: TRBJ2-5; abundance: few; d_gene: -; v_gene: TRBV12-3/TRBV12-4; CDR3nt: TGTGCCAGCAGCTCCGGGACACACCAAGAGACCCAGTACTTC; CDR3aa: CASSSGTHQETQYF
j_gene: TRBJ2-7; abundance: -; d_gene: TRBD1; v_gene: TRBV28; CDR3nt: TGTGCCAGCAGCCAAGGGACAGGGGGACGGGAGCAGTACTTC; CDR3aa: CASSQGTGGREQYF
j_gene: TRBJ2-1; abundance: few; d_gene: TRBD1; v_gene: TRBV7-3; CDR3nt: TGTGCCAGCAGCTTAAAGCCCTACTCACAGGCAGGGGGCAACTACAATGAGCAGTTCTTC; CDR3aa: CASSLKPYSQAGGNYNEQFF